The 14 T cell receptor beta chains below all came from one sample that was sequenced in a study of cytomegalovirus exposure and HLA in healthy donors. Use of 60 Vbeta and 13 Jbeta primers characterized the PCR. Sequencing used immunoSEQ multiplex PCR; TCRdb keeps in-frame clones, though not all of them. The top ten clones hold 9% to 10% of a sample with approximately 150,000 clones, around four fifths of them seen once. Sequencing was done on a sample of PBMCs. The receptors come from a man aged 18 to 29 in good health and CMV-seropositive.

This chain uses TRBV9 with TRBJ1-1, with D tentatively TRBD1 (6 bases). V was clipped by 2 bases and J by 1 base, with 9 bases between them. The CDR3 extends over 14 amino acids. Per the germline V gene, CDR1 is SGDLS and CDR2 is YYNGEE. The CDR3 is CASSVADRNTEAFF. The CDR3 region has the DNA TGTGCCAGCAGCGTCGCGGACAGGAACACTGAAGCTTTCTTT.

This sequence joins TRBV18 and TRBJ2-7, with TRBD1 identical over 11 bases. CDR3 size: 14 residues. The V gene's germline CDR1 is KGHSH and CDR2 LQKENI. V shed 2 bases, J shed 6 bases, and the junction held 3 bases outside the gene matches. CDR3 loop: CASSPRDRGSEQYF. CDR3 nucleotide sequence: TGTGCCAGCTCACCAAGGGACAGGGGGAGCGAGCAGTACTTC. The whole variable domain, remainder taken from reference TRBV18 and TRBJ2-7, is NAGVMQNPRHLVRRRGQEARLRCSPMKGHSHVYWYRQLPEEGLKFMVYLQKENIIDESGMPKERFSAEFPKEGPSILRIQQVVRGDSAAYFCASSPRDRGSEQYFGPGTRLTVT.

This clone was found once. The V call is TRBV9, the J call TRBJ1-3; 9 positions match TRBD1. The J segment lost 4 bases and the V segment lost 6 bases, leaving 8 bases of the junction unmatched. The CDR3 has 15 residues. Looked up from germline, CDR1 is SGDLS and CDR2 is YYNGEE. CDR3 nucleotides: TGTGCCAGCAACGCCCAAACAGGGGGCGGAAACACCATATATTTT. As protein: CASNAQTGGGNTIYF.

V is TRBV27 and J is TRBJ1-1, with D possibly TRBD1 on 6 matching bases. This CDR3 contains 16 residues. V gave up 0 bases and J gave up 6 bases, with 17 bases separating them. Per germline, CDR1 MNHEY and CDR2 SMNVEV (reference sequence). The CDR3 coding sequence is TGTGCCAGCAGTTTATCTGGCCGGTTCAGGGGCCCTGAAGCTTTCTTT. The encoded protein is CASSLSGRFRGPEAFF.

This sequence joins TRBV28 and TRBJ2-7, with TRBD2 identical over 10 bases. V dropped 8 bases and J dropped 1; count of bases not matched to a gene: 14. Germline V gives CDR1 MDHEN, CDR2 SYDVKM. The CDR3 extends over 17 amino acids. DNA for the CDR3: TGTGCCAGCGGCAGTTTAAAGGGGACTAGCGTGTCCTACGAGCAGTACTTC. This sequence encodes CASGSLKGTSVSYEQYF. Full variable domain (missing parts from reference TRBV28 and TRBJ2-7): DVKVTQSSRYLVKRTGEKVFLECVQDMDHENMFWYRQDPGLGLRLIYFSYDVKMKEKGDIPEGYSVSREKKERFSLILESASTNQTSMYLCASGSLKGTSVSYEQYFGPGTRLTVT.

J is TRBJ2-7 and V is TRBV14; no clear D. The germline CDR1 and CDR2 sequences are SGHDN and FVKESK. With 2 bases removed from V and 4 bases from J, the gap between germline ends came to 6 bases. The CDR3 runs to 12 residues. The CDR3 DNA sequence: TGTGCCAGCAGCCAACCGGGTTACGAGCAGTACTTC. Protein sequence: CASSQPGYEQYF. The full variable domain, completed using reference TRBV14 and TRBJ2-7, is EAGVTQFPSHSVIEKGQTVTLRCDPISGHDNLYWYRRVMGKEIKFLLHFVKESKQDESGMPNNRFLAERTGGTYSTLKVQPAELEDSGVYFCASSQPGYEQYFGPGTRLTVT.

The V gene is TRBV28, the J gene TRBJ2-2; D is perhaps TRBD2 (7 bases). Germline assignment: CDR1 MDHEN and CDR2 SYDVKM. V dropped 5 bases and J dropped 4 bases, with 20 bases sitting between them. CDR3 length equals 17 residues. The CDR3 DNA sequence: TGTGCCAGCAGTCCCGACGGGTGGGGGGGCAGCACCGGGGAGCTGTTTTTT. Residues: CASSPDGWGGSTGELFF.

The chain couples TRBV7-2 to TRBJ2-3, with 10 bases lining up with TRBD2. Trimming at V came to 3 bases and at J to 2 bases, leaving 8 bases not matched to a gene. CDR3 length: 17 residues. CDR1 is SGHTA, CDR2 FQGNSA, per germline. The CDR3 is CASSFSTSGKYTDTQYF. Here the CDR3 DNA reads TGTGCCAGCAGCTTCAGTACTAGCGGGAAATACACAGATACGCAGTATTTT.

This chain links TRBV28 with TRBJ2-4; D possibly corresponds to TRBD2 (5 bases). The CDR3 contains 11 residues. The germline gives CDR1 MDHEN, CDR2 SYDVKM. Deletions cut 8 bases from V and 9 bases from J, with 11 bases between. The chain's CDR3 is CASFGVSIQYF. CDR3 DNA: TGTGCCAGCTTCGGGGTTAGCATTCAGTACTTC.

V gene TRBV6-5 combines with J gene TRBJ2-5; 11 nucleotides line up with TRBD1. Germline CDR1 MNHEY, CDR2 SVGAGI. CDR3 size: 14 residues. The J segment lost 4 bases and the V segment lost 6 bases, leaving 4 bases of the junction unmatched. CDR3 coding DNA: TGTGCCAGCAGAGTGGGACAGGGGGGAGAGACCCAGTACTTC. Translated: CASRVGQGGETQYF.

V and J are TRBV13 and TRBJ2-1; 7 bases are shared with TRBD1. The V gene end was trimmed by 2 bases and the J gene end by 6 bases; junction bases not matched to a gene: 10. Germline assignment: CDR1 PRHDT and CDR2 FYEKMQ (reference sequence). The CDR3 length is 16 residues. The CDR3 bases are TGTGCCAGCAGCTTATTCGGGACAGTTAAATCCAATGAGCAGTTCTTC. Encoded protein: CASSLFGTVKSNEQFF.

The V gene is TRBV27, the J gene TRBJ1-1; 7 bases are a match to TRBD1. CDR3 length: 14 residues. The V and J ends lost 6 bases and 6 bases, in that order; junction bases with no gene match: 10. Germline loops: CDR1 MNHEY, CDR2 SMNVEV (reference sequence). The CDR3 sequence is CASRTFGQDPEAFF. CDR3 bases: TGTGCCAGCAGGACTTTCGGACAGGACCCTGAAGCTTTCTTT.

Only one count was recorded for this clone. The chain employs TRBV6-1 and TRBJ2-7, with 9 bases aligning to TRBD2. Unmatched junction bases numbered 6, after V lost 2 bases and J lost 4 bases. Germline CDR1 reads MNHNS; CDR2 reads SASEGT. CDR3 length: 15 residues. As DNA, the CDR3 is TGTGCCAGCAGTGAAAGCCTAGCGGGGCCATACGAGCAGTACTTC. It encodes CASSESLAGPYEQYF.

The CDR3 region has the DNA TGTGCCAGCAGCTCCAACCGGGACAGGGGGCCGCCGACGTACTTC. It yields the protein CASSSNRDRGPPTYF. J is TRBJ2-5 and V is TRBV7-9, with TRBD1 matching 12 bases. Looked up from germline, CDR1 is SEHNR and CDR2 is FQNEAQ (reference sequence). J gave up 13 bases and V 4 bases, and 13 bases lay outside the gene matches. There are 15 residues in the CDR3.